The T cell receptor (beta chain) described here comes from a study of brain metastases from non-small cell lung cancer. Looked up from germline, CDR1 is SGHDT and CDR2 is YYEEEE. The CDR3 length is 15 residues. The ends were cut back, 4 bases at V and 4 bases at J, with 17 bases in the middle. Sequencing was performed with immunoSEQ multiplex PCR; in TCRdb, only in-frame clones are kept and a portion is missing. Of thousands of clones listed, 70% to 90% are singletons. Study-wide findings and caveats: Compared with their matched primary tumors, roughly 60% of brain metastases showed expanded T-cell clones.

On this clone itself: Its target is unknown.

Sequenced input: primary lung tumor tissue. This receptor was identified in a donor at least 40 years old with non-small cell lung cancer. The chain has TRBV5-6 and TRBJ1-1; D remains ambiguous. As DNA, the CDR3 is TGTGCCAGCAGCCCCCTGGACTCCATGGGCACTGAAGCTTTCTTT. It translates to CASSPLDSMGTEAFF.